This T cell receptor (beta chain) came from a study of blood T cell repertoires in COVID-19 (dated by TCRdb to the early 2020s). Broadly, across the study: Samples covering the acute and convalescent phases of COVID-19 were provided by collaborators in the United States, Italy and Spain. The prospective study material was composed of cDNA or gDNA derived from T cells, B-cell-depleted T cells, or PBMCs. Subjects who had been exposed to COVID-19, were actively infected with it, or had recovered from it provided the deeply sampled blood TCRbeta repertoires that made up the dataset. The repertoires were made available in a free public database intended to serve as a resource for research on the immune response to SARS-CoV-2. Samples came from the ongoing ImmuneRACE study (first 160 participants) plus 1,254 subjects from 6 global collaborators. Nearly every sample came with metadata listing a de-identified subject ID, COVID-19 status, age in years and sex. Where available, HLA class I and class II types were obtained from metadata supplied by the sample provider rather than from assay-based typing. General conclusions and limits of the study: Clinical and demographic metadata were provided uncurated, with the amount varying by source and participant.

TCRbeta CDR3 regions were amplified from genomic DNA by means of the immunoSEQ Assay, a bias-controlled multiplex PCR. Per the authors' processing: Within the assay, amplification of reference gene primers was used to estimate how many nucleated cells each sample contained. Sequence reads were collapsed and filtered to measure the absolute abundance of every unique TCRbeta CDR3 rearrangement. Productive Simpson clonality was computed per sample as the square root of Simpson's diversity index over productive rearrangements. This is the immuneACCESS table as TCRdb keeps it, with only in-frame sequences that have V and J called. A part of the clones is gone; compared with another copy, unresolved V genes explain less than half, and the rest is unexplained. The D gene and trimming were derived from the DNA, and the V and J assignments and clone size from that table. The sample has about half a million clones on record, approximately 83% of them singletons. Approximately 3.4% of the sample is held by the ten biggest clonotypes.

Notes on this clone: Its antigen has not been determined. One base away there is no much larger clone; base qualities are not given.

Whole blood was collected in K2EDTA tubes by collaborating institutions according to the institutions' own protocols. For TCRbeta analysis, collaborators shipped samples as frozen whole blood, isolated PBMCs, or DNA extracted from either of those sample types. Relative to germline, V is missing 6 bases and J is missing 7 bases, with 10 bases of the junction outside any gene match. Including the terminal cysteine and phenylalanine, the CDR3 comprises 15 residues. Only CDR3 DNA is held: 45 bases, read in frame from base 1. CDR1 and CDR2, looked up from the germline V gene, are SGHTA and FQGNSA. Sequencing input: peripheral blood. The chain employs TRBV7-2 and TRBJ2-2; 8 nucleotides in the junction match TRBD2. The receptor comes from a human donor in a cohort sampled during active COVID-19. The nucleotide sequence is TGTGCCAGCAGTTCGGGACTAGTGACGGGCGGGGAGCTGTTTTTT. The encoded protein is CASSSGLVTGGELFF. The full variable domain, with segments outside the CDR3 supplied by the reference TRBV7-2 and TRBJ2-2 proteins, appears as GAGVSQSPSNKVTEKGKDVELRCDPISGHTALYWYRQSLGQGLEFLIYFQGNSAPDKSGLPSDRFSAERTGGSVSTLTIQRTQQEDSAVYLCASSSGLVTGGELFFGEGSRLTVL.